This entry concerns a single T cell receptor (beta chain). What it recognizes is unknown. The sample originates from a study of T cell responses to AZD1222 COVID-19 vaccine. Study-level points and caveats: The study sampled repertoires only after the peak T cell response.

The CDR3 is 18 residues long. Trimming removed 2 bases from V and 0 bases from J; junction bases left unmatched: 10. The germline V gene has CDR1 MGHRA and CDR2 YSYEKL. Using immunoSEQ multiplex PCR, the repertoire was profiled, and TCRdb retains in-frame clones only, with some absent. The sample records approximately 92,000 clones, over 80% being singletons. This chain joins TRBV4-1 and TRBJ2-1; 7 bases fit TRBD2. The TCR was taken from an adult in good health. This material consisted of peripheral blood, taken on day 0 of AZD1222 vaccination. In DNA, the CDR3 is TGCGCCAGCAGCCAATCTAGCGGTGCCTTCTACTCCTACAATGAGCAGTTCTTC. Translated, it gives CASSQSSGAFYSYNEQFF.